This TCR beta chain was sequenced in a study of shared clonotypes between healthy human individuals. This clone has just a few counts. No antigen is known for it. Points from the study as a whole: Against clonotypes common to all four donors, non-shared ones had lower generation probabilities. With a handful of donors compared, 4% to 5% of naive CD4 clonotypes were shared.

Germline assignment: CDR1 PRHDT and CDR2 FYEKMQ (reference sequence). Trimming stripped 7 bases from V and 3 bases from J, with 28 bases between. The CDR3 spans 19 residues. The material for each subset, its genomic DNA, was split evenly across several immunoSEQ plates. Sequencing used immunoSEQ multiplex PCR; TCRdb keeps in-frame clones, though not all of them. The table lists some 900,000 clones, approximately 80% of them singletons, with about 1.5% in the top ten. The rearrangement links TRBV13 to TRBJ2-1, with D possibly being TRBD1 (6 bases). This TCR was sampled from a man between 18 and 35 years old in good health. Source material: memory CD4+ T cells sorted from blood. The subset is: CD45RA-negative fraction. The CDR3 protein is CASMAGVGAQGLDYNEQFF. DNA of the CDR3: TGTGCCAGCATGGCAGGAGTGGGGGCCCAAGGGTTGGACTACAATGAGCAGTTCTTC.